The rows below give T cell receptor beta chains drawn from one sample of a study of technical replicates of blood from several donors. Some clones are missing from TCRdb's copy, which holds only in-frame ones; the method was immunoSEQ multiplex PCR. The repertoire consists of 78,000 or so clones, with 70% to 90% occurring once and the leading ten covering approximately 0.41%. The material sequenced was T cells isolated from PBMCs. Receptors originate from a human donor in good health. Both conserved end residues are part of each CDR3. Each record gives: D gene, J gene, V gene, clone size, CDR3 protein, CDR3 DNA. The D gene is left open where the match is weak. Rows give clone size only sometimes, using once, few, many, or a class for an expanded clone.

d_gene: TRBD1; j_gene: TRBJ2-2; v_gene: TRBV4-3; abundance: once; CDR3aa: CASSHPSGGAYYDTGELFF; CDR3nt: TGCGCCAGCAGCCACCCCTCAGGGGGAGCCTATTATGACACCGGGGAGCTGTTTTTT
d_gene: TRBD1; j_gene: TRBJ2-7; v_gene: TRBV25-1; abundance: .; CDR3aa: CASSPSGTGTHEQYF; CDR3nt: TGTGCCAGCAGCCCTTCCGGGACAGGGACTCACGAGCAGTACTTC
d_gene: .; j_gene: TRBJ2-7; v_gene: TRBV10-2; abundance: .; CDR3aa: CASMSERSAYEQYF; CDR3nt: TGCGCCAGCATGTCTGAGCGGAGCGCCTACGAGCAGTACTTC
d_gene: TRBD1; j_gene: TRBJ1-2; v_gene: TRBV27; abundance: .; CDR3aa: CASSLDRGYYGYTF; CDR3nt: TGTGCCAGCAGTCTAGACAGGGGGTACTATGGCTACACCTTC
d_gene: .; j_gene: TRBJ2-5; v_gene: TRBV27; abundance: .; CDR3aa: CASSSGTSTETQYF; CDR3nt: TGTGCCAGCAGCTCCGGGACATCCACAGAGACCCAGTACTTC
d_gene: TRBD2; j_gene: TRBJ2-7; v_gene: TRBV19; abundance: .; CDR3aa: CASSPETSEFYEQYF; CDR3nt: TGTGCCAGTAGTCCAGAGACTAGCGAGTTCTACGAGCAGTACTTC
d_gene: .; j_gene: TRBJ2-3; v_gene: TRBV7-9; abundance: .; CDR3aa: CASSTQADTQYF; CDR3nt: TGTGCCAGCAGCACCCAGGCGGATACGCAGTATTTT
d_gene: .; j_gene: TRBJ2-1; v_gene: TRBV4-2; abundance: .; CDR3aa: CASSQGLDFLYNEQFF; CDR3nt: TGTGCCAGCAGCCAAGGCCTGGACTTTCTCTACAATGAGCAGTTCTTC
d_gene: TRBD2; j_gene: TRBJ2-7; v_gene: TRBV7-9; abundance: .; CDR3aa: CASSPGAGLKYF; CDR3nt: TGTGCCAGCAGCCCGGGAGCGGGACTAAAGTACTTC
d_gene: .; j_gene: TRBJ1-1; v_gene: TRBV27; abundance: .; CDR3aa: CASSFRAGVFETFF; CDR3nt: TGTGCCAGCAGTTTCCGGGCGGGGGTTTTTGAGACTTTCTTT
d_gene: TRBD2; j_gene: TRBJ2-7; v_gene: TRBV2; abundance: .; CDR3aa: CASRQTSGRSYEQYF; CDR3nt: TGTGCCAGCAGGCAAACTAGCGGACGCTCCTACGAGCAGTACTTC
d_gene: .; j_gene: TRBJ1-2; v_gene: TRBV6-5; abundance: .; CDR3aa: CASSETRTESNGYTF; CDR3nt: TGTGCCAGCAGCGAGACACGGACAGAGTCGAATGGCTACACCTTC
d_gene: .; j_gene: TRBJ2-2; v_gene: TRBV18; abundance: few; CDR3aa: CASSPNGWLTIHPGELFF; CDR3nt: TGTGCCAGCTCACCCAACGGCTGGTTAACTATCCACCCCGGGGAGCTGTTTTTT
d_gene: .; j_gene: TRBJ2-1; v_gene: TRBV6-6; abundance: .; CDR3aa: CASSSDLGLYNEQFF; CDR3nt: TGTGCCAGCAGTTCTGACTTAGGCCTCTACAATGAGCAGTTCTTC
d_gene: TRBD2; j_gene: TRBJ2-1; v_gene: TRBV18; abundance: .; CDR3aa: CASSPQGGRVSGVEQFF; CDR3nt: TGTGCCAGCTCACCACAGGGCGGGAGGGTCTCCGGCGTTGAGCAGTTCTTC
d_gene: .; j_gene: TRBJ2-1; v_gene: TRBV20-1; abundance: .; CDR3aa: CSARDGDEQFF; CDR3nt: TGCAGTGCTAGAGACGGGGATGAGCAGTTCTTC
d_gene: .; j_gene: TRBJ1-4; v_gene: TRBV14; abundance: .; CDR3aa: CARTRLQQGGGEKLFF; CDR3nt: TGTGCCAGGACGCGACTCCAACAGGGTGGGGGTGAAAAACTGTTTTTT
d_gene: .; j_gene: TRBJ2-7; v_gene: TRBV9; abundance: .; CDR3aa: CASSLGGNSYEQYF; CDR3nt: TGTGCCAGCAGCCTCGGCGGGAACTCCTACGAGCAGTACTTC
d_gene: TRBD2; j_gene: TRBJ2-1; v_gene: TRBV4-2; abundance: once; CDR3aa: CASSHSGRAGEQFF; CDR3nt: TGTGCCAGCAGCCATAGCGGGAGGGCCGGAGAGCAGTTCTTC
d_gene: .; j_gene: TRBJ2-7; v_gene: TRBV29-1; abundance: .; CDR3aa: CSVEAHYEQYF; CDR3nt: TGCAGCGTTGAAGCACACTACGAGCAGTACTTC
d_gene: TRBD2; j_gene: TRBJ2-1; v_gene: TRBV10-3; abundance: .; CDR3aa: CAISESPAGTNNEQFF; CDR3nt: TGTGCCATCAGTGAGTCCCCAGCGGGAACCAACAATGAGCAGTTCTTC
d_gene: TRBD1; j_gene: TRBJ1-5; v_gene: TRBV7-9; abundance: .; CDR3aa: CASSLGTGGFQPQHF; CDR3nt: TGTGCCAGCAGCTTAGGGACAGGGGGCTTTCAGCCCCAGCATTTT
d_gene: .; j_gene: TRBJ1-1; v_gene: TRBV6-6; abundance: .; CDR3aa: CASSPGINTEAFF; CDR3nt: TGTGCCAGCAGTCCAGGAATAAACACTGAAGCTTTCTTT
d_gene: .; j_gene: TRBJ2-7; v_gene: TRBV7-8; abundance: .; CDR3aa: CASSPGAPSYEQYF; CDR3nt: TGTGCCAGCAGCCCAGGGGCGCCCTCCTACGAGCAGTACTTC
d_gene: TRBD2; j_gene: TRBJ2-1; v_gene: TRBV28; abundance: .; CDR3aa: CASSLAGFSYNEQFF; CDR3nt: TGTGCCAGCAGTCTAGCGGGGTTCTCCTACAATGAGCAGTTCTTC
d_gene: TRBD1; j_gene: TRBJ1-1; v_gene: TRBV5-4; abundance: .; CDR3aa: CASSLGQGLTEAFF; CDR3nt: TGTGCCAGCAGCTTGGGACAGGGGCTGACTGAAGCTTTCTTT
d_gene: TRBD2; j_gene: TRBJ2-2; v_gene: TRBV5-1; abundance: .; CDR3aa: CASGGANTGELFF; CDR3nt: TGCGCCAGCGGGGGGGCGAACACCGGGGAGCTGTTTTTT
d_gene: TRBD2; j_gene: TRBJ2-1; v_gene: TRBV4-1; abundance: .; CDR3aa: CASSQDSGGAYNEQFF; CDR3nt: TGCGCCAGCAGCCAAGACTCGGGAGGGGCCTACAATGAGCAGTTCTTC
d_gene: TRBD2; j_gene: TRBJ2-2; v_gene: TRBV9; abundance: .; CDR3aa: CASSVAGGIWVTGELFF; CDR3nt: TGTGCCAGCAGCGTAGCCGGGGGGATCTGGGTCACCGGGGAGCTGTTTTTT
d_gene: TRBD2; j_gene: TRBJ2-3; v_gene: TRBV10-3; abundance: .; CDR3aa: CAISTLAGSDTQYF; CDR3nt: TGTGCCATCAGTACCCTAGCGGGATCAGATACGCAGTATTTT
d_gene: TRBD2; j_gene: TRBJ2-1; v_gene: TRBV9; abundance: .; CDR3aa: CASSGDGLASSYNEQFF; CDR3nt: TGTGCCAGCAGCGGAGATGGACTAGCGAGCTCCTACAATGAGCAGTTCTTC
d_gene: .; j_gene: TRBJ2-1; v_gene: TRBV5-4; abundance: .; CDR3aa: CASSLYSRPRFF; CDR3nt: TGTGCCAGCAGCTTATACAGCCGTCCTCGGTTCTTC